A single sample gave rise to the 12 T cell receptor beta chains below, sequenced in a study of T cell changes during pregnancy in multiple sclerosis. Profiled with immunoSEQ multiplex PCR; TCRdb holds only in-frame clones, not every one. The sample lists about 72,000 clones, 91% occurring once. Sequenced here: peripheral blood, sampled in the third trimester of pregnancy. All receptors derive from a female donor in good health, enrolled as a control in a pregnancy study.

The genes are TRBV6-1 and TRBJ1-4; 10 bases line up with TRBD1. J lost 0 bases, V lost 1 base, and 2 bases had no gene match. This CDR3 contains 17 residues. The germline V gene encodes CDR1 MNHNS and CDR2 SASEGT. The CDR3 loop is CASSEGDRGATNEKLFF. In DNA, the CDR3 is TGTGCCAGCAGTGAAGGGGACAGGGGCGCAACTAATGAAAAACTGTTTTTT.

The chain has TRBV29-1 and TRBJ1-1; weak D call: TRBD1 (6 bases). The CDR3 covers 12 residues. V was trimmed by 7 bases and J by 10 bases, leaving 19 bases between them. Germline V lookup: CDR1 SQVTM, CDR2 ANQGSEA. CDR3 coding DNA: TGCAGCGCCGGGACATCCGGCCTGGGAGCTTTCTTT. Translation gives CSAGTSGLGAFF.

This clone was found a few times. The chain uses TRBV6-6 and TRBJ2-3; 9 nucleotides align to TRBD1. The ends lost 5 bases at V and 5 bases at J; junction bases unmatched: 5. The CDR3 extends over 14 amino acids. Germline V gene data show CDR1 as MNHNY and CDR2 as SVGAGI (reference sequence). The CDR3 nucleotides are TGTGCCAGCAGTCATGGACAGGGGCGAGATACGCAGTATTTT. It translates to CASSHGQGRDTQYF.

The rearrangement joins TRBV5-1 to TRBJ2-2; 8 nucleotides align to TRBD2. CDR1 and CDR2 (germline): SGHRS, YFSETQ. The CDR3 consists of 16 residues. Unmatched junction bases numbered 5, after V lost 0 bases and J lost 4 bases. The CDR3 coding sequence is TGCGCCAGCAGCTTGGGGCCTAGCGGGTCCACCGGGGAGCTGTTTTTT. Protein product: CASSLGPSGSTGELFF.

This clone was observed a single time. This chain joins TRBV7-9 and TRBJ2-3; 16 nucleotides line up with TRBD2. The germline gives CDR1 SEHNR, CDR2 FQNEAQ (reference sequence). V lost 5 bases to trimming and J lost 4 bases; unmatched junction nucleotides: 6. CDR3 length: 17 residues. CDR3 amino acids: CASSLGLAGGEPDTQYF. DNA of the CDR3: TGTGCCAGCAGCCTGGGACTAGCGGGGGGGGAACCAGATACGCAGTATTTT.

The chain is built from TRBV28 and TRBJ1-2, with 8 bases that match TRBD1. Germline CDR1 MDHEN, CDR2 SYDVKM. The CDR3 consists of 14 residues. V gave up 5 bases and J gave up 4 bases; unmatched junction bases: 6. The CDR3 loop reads CASSPSGQGYGYTF. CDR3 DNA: TGTGCCAGCAGTCCCTCCGGACAGGGCTATGGCTACACCTTC.

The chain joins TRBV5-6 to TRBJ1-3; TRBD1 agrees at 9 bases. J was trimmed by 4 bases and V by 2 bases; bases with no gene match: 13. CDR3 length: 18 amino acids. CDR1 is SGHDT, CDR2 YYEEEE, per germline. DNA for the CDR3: TGTGCCAGCAGCTTTGGGACAGGGTCTCTGTCTATGGGAAACACCATATATTTT. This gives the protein CASSFGTGSLSMGNTIYF.

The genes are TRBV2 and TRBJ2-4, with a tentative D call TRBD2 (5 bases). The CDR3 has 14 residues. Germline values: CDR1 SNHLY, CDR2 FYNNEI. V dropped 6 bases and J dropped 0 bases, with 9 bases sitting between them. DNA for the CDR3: TGTGCCAGCAGCGGGGATCTAGCCAAAAACATTCAGTACTTC. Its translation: CASSGDLAKNIQYF.

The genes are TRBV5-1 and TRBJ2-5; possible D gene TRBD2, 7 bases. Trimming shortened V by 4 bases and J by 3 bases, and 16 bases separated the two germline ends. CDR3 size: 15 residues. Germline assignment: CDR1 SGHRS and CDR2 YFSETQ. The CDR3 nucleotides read TGCGCCAGCAGCGTTAACACAGGGAGGGAAGAGACCCAGTACTTC. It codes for CASSVNTGREETQYF.

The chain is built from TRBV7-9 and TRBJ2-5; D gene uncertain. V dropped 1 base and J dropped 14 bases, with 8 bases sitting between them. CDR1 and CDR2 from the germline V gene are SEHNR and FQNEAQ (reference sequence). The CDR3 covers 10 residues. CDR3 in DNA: TGTGCCAGCAGCTTAGTAGCCCTCTACTTC. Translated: CASSLVALYF.

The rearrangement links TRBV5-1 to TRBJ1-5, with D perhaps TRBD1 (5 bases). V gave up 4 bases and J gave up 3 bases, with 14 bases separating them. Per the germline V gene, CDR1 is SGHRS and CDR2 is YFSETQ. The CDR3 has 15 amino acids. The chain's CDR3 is CASSLGVQANQPQHF. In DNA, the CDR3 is TGCGCCAGCAGCCTGGGGGTGCAGGCCAATCAGCCCCAGCATTTT.

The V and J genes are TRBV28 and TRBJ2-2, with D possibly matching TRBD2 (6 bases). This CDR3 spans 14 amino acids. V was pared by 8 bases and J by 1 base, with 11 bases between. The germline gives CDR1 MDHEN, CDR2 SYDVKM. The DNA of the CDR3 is TGTGCCAGCCTTCGGGAGCAGAACACCGGGGAGCTGTTTTTT. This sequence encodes CASLREQNTGELFF.